This T cell receptor beta chain was identified in a study of T cell responses to AZD1222 COVID-19 vaccine. Study-level findings and limits: Repertoire sampling occurred only after the peak T cell response. Donors were mostly white British, more females; clonal diversity possibly underestimated.

CDR1 and CDR2 (germline): SEHNR, FQNEAQ (reference sequence). The CDR3 extends over 13 amino acids. With 7 bases removed from V and 1 base from J, the gap between germline ends came to 8 bases. Samples with a second dose at about 4 or about 12 weeks were pooled together. Clones were sequenced by immunoSEQ multiplex PCR, and TCRdb holds only the in-frame ones, with some missing. The sample gives tens of thousands of clones, roughly 92% of which show up once; 2.5% to 3.5% is in the top ten. This clone has a single count. Its antigen remains unidentified. V is TRBV7-9 and J is TRBJ1-5; D not certain. The material sequenced was peripheral blood, taken 28 days after the second AZD1222 dose. This TCR was recovered from an adult who received the AZD1222 COVID-19 vaccine. The CDR3 sequence: CASNRGSNQPQHF. The CDR3 bases are TGTGCCAGCAACCGCGGGAGCAATCAGCCCCAGCATTTT.